This T cell receptor (beta chain) was sequenced during a study of regulatory T cells in long-lasting Graves disease. This clonotype was observed at least ten times. Construction of TCR beta libraries relied on iRepertoire HTBI primers and on Arm-PCR targeting CDR3 regions. TCRdb used MiXCR to reprocess the multiplex PCR reads, holding one entry per CDR3 protein. The sample has about 660,000 distinct CDR3 sequences, roughly 30% seen once. The germline V gene has CDR1 LNHDA and CDR2 SQIVND (reference sequence). Trimming removed 6 bases at V and 3 bases at J, with 6 bases between. CDR3 size: 11 residues. Time point defined: persistent/refractory GD, antithyroid drugs over 5 years with positive TRAb. Generation of the TCR library employed RNA extracted from PBMCs.

This sample comprised peripheral blood mononuclear cells (PBMCs), obtained when the disease was refractory, from a patient treated with antithyroid drugs. The genes are TRBV19 and TRBJ2-7; D gene uncertain. The TCR originated in a female donor with Graves disease. CDR3 DNA sequence: TGTGCCAGTAGAATGGGCTACGAGCAGTACTTC. Amino acid sequence: CASRMGYEQYF.